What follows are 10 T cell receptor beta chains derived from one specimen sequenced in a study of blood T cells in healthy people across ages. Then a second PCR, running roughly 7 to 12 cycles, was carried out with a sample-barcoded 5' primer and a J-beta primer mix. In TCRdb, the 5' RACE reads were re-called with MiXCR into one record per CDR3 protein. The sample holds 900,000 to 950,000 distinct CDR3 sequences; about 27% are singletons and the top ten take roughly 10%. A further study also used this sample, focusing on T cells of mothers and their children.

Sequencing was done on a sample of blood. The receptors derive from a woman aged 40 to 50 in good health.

The CDR3 reads CASSQASDSYNEQFF. DNA for the CDR3: TGCGCCAGCAGCCAAGCTTCGGACAGCTACAATGAGCAGTTCTTC. The rearrangement uses TRBV4-1 and TRBJ2-1; TRBD1 is a possible D gene (6 bases). Trimming left V 1 base short and J 3 bases short, with 10 bases between. The CDR3 consists of 15 residues. CDR1 is MGHRA, CDR2 YSYEKL, per germline.

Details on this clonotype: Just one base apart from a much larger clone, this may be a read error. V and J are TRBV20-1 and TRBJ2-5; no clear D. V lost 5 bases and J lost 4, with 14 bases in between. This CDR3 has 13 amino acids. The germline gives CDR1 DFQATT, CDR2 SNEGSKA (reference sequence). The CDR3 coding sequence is TGCAGTGCTCTTCGTCTGGTCATAGAGACCCAGTACTTC. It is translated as CSALRLVIETQYF.

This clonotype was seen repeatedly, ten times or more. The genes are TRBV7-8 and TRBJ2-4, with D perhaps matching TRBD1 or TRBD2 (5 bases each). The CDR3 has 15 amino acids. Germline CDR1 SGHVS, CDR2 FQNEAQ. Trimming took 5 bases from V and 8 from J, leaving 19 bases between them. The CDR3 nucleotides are TGTGCCAGCAGCCCGAACGGGGCGGGTCGGTACATTCAGTACTTC. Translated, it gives CASSPNGAGRYIQYF.

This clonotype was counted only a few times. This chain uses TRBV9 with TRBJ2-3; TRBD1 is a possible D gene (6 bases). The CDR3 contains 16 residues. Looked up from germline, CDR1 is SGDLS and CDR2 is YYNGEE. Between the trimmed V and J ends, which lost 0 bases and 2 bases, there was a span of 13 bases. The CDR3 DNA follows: TGTGCCAGCAGCGTAGAAAGGACAGCCTACACAGATACGCAGTATTTT. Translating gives CASSVERTAYTDTQYF.

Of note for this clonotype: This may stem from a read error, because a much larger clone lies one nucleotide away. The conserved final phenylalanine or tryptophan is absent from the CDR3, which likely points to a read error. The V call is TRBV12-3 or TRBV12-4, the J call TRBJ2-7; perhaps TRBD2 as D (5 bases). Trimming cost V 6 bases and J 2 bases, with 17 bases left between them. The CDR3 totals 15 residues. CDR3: CASSPRGSYTYEQYY. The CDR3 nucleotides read TGTGCCAGCAGCCCCCGGGGTAGCTATACCTACGAGCAGTACTAC.

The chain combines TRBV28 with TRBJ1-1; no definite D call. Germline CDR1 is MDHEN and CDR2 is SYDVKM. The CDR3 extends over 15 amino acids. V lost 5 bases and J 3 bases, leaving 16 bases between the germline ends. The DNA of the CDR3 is TGTGCCAGCAGTGACCGGGTCGCACGGGACACTGAAGCTTTCTTT. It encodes CASSDRVARDTEAFF.

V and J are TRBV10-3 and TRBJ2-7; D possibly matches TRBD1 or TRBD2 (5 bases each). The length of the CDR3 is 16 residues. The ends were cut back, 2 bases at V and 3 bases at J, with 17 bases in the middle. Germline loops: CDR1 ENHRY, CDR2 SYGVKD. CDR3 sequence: CAISEIPGPILYEQYF. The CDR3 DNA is TGTGCCATCAGTGAGATCCCGGGACCGATTCTCTACGAGCAGTACTTC.

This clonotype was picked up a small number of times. CDR3 coding DNA: TGTGCCAGCCGGTCCCAGCGGACTGGCACAGATACGCAGTATTTT. This codes for CASRSQRTGTDTQYF. V is TRBV6-5 and J is TRBJ2-3; tentatively, D is TRBD2 (5 bases). Germline assignment: CDR1 MNHEY and CDR2 SVGAGI. The CDR3 spans 15 residues. Trimming removed 8 bases at V and 1 base at J, with 16 bases between.

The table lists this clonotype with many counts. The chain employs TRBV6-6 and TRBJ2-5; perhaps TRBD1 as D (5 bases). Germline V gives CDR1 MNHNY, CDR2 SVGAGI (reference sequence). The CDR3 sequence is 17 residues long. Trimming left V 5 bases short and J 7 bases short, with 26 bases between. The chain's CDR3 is CASSHRTDNDPSRTQYF. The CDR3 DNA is TGTGCCAGCAGTCACCGGACGGACAACGATCCAAGTCGGACCCAGTACTTC.

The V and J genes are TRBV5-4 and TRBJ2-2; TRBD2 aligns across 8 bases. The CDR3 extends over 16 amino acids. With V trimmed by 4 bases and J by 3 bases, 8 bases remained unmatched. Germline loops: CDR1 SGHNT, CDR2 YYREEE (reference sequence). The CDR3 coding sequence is TGTGCCAGCAGCCCCGGGAGGGGATTAGACACCGGGGAGCTGTTTTTT. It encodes CASSPGRGLDTGELFF.